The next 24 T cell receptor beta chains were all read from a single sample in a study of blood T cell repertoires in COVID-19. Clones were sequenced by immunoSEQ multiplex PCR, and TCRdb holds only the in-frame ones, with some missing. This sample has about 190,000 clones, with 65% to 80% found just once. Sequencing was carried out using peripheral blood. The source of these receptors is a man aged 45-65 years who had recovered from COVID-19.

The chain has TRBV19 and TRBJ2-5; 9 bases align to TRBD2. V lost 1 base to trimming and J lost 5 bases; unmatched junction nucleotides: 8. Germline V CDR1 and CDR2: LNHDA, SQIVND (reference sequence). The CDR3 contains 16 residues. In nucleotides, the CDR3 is TGTGCCAGTAGTATAGTAGGCGGGAGGGCCAGGGAGACCCAGTACTTC. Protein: CASSIVGGRARETQYF.

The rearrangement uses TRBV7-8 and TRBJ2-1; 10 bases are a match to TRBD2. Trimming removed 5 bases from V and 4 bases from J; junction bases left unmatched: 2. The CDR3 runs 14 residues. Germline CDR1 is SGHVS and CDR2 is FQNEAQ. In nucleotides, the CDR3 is TGTGCCAGCAGCATTAGCGGGAGGTACAATGAGCAGTTCTTC. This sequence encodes CASSISGRYNEQFF.

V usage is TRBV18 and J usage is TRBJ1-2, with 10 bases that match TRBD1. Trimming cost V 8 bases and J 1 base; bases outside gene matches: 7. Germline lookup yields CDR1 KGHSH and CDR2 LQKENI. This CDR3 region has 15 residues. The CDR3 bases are TGTGCCAGCACTGCCGGGACAGGGGTTAACTATGGCTACACCTTC. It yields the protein CASTAGTGVNYGYTF. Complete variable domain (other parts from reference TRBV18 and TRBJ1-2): NAGVMQNPRHLVRRRGQEARLRCSPMKGHSHVYWYRQLPEEGLKFMVYLQKENIIDESGMPKERFSAEFPKEGPSILRIQQVVRGDSAAYFCASTAGTGVNYGYTFGSGTRLTVV.

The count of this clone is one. CDR3 coding DNA: TGTGCCAGCAGTCGCGACAGGGGTGCGGTGAACACTGAAGCTTTCTTT. Its translation: CASSRDRGAVNTEAFF. The chain couples TRBV6-2 or TRBV6-3 to TRBJ1-1, with 8 bases that match TRBD1. V gave up 5 bases and J gave up 0 bases; unmatched junction bases: 8. Germline values: CDR1 MNHEY, CDR2 SVGEGT. The CDR3 runs 16 residues.

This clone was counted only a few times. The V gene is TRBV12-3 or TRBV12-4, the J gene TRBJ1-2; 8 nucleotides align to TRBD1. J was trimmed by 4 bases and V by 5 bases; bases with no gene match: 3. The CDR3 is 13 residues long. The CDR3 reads CASSVGQGYGYTF. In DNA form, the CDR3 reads TGTGCCAGCAGTGTTGGACAGGGCTATGGCTACACCTTC.

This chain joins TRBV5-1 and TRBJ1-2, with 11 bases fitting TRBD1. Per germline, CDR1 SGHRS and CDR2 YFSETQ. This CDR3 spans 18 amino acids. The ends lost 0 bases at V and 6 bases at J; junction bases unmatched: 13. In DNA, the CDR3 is TGCGCCAGCAGCTTGGGCTGGACAGGGGGCGGAATTAAGGATGGCTACACCTTC. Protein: CASSLGWTGGGIKDGYTF.

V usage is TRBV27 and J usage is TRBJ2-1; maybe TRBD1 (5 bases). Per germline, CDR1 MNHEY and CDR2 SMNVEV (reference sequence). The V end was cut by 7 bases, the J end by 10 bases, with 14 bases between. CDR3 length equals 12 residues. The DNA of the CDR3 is TGTGCCAGCAATCTAGGTAGGGGAGAGCAGTTCTTC. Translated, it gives CASNLGRGEQFF.

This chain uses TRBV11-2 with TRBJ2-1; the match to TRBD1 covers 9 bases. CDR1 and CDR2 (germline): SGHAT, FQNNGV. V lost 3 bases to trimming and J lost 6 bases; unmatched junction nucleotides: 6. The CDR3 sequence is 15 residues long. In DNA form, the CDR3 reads TGTGCCAGCAGCTTCTGGACAGGGGCATCCAATGAGCAGTTCTTC. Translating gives CASSFWTGASNEQFF.

CDR3 bases: TGTGCCACCAGCAGAGGACTGTTCTACGAGCAGTACTTC. As protein: CATSRGLFYEQYF. V usage is TRBV15 and J usage is TRBJ2-7; no clear D gene. The CDR3 is 13 amino acids. V was pared by 1 base and J by 3 bases, with 7 bases between. Germline V CDR1 and CDR2: LNHNV, YYDKDF (reference sequence). Full variable domain (remainder filled in from reference TRBV15 and TRBJ2-7): DAMVIQNPRYQVTQFGKPVTLSCSQTLNHNVMYWYQQKSSQAPKLLFHYYDKDFNNEADTPDNFQSRRPNTSFCFLDIRSPGLGDTAMYLCATSRGLFYEQYFGPGTRLTVT.

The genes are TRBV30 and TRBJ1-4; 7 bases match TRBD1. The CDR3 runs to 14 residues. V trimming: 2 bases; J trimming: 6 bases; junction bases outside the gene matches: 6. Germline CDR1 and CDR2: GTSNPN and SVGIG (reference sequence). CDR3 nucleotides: TGTGCCTGGAGTCCCGGAGGGGGCGATGAAAAACTGTTTTTT. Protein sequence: CAWSPGGGDEKLFF. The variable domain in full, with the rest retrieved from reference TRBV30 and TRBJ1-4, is SQTIHQWPATLVQPVGSPLSLECTVEGTSNPNLYWYRQAAGRGLQLLFYSVGIGQISSEVPQNLSASRPQDRQFILSSKKLLLSDSGFYLCAWSPGGGDEKLFFGSGTQLSVL.

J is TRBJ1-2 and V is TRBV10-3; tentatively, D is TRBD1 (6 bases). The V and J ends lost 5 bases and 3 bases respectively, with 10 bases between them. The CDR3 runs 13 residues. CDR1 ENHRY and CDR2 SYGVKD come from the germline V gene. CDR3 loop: CAISFPGDYGYTF. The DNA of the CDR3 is TGTGCCATCAGTTTCCCAGGGGACTATGGCTACACCTTC.

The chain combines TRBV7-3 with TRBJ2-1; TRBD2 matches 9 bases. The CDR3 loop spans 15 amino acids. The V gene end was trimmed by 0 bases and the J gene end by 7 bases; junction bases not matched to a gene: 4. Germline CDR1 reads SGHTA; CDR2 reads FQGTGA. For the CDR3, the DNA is TGTGCCAGCAGCTTAACTAGCGGGAGCAGGAATGAGCAGTTCTTC. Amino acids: CASSLTSGSRNEQFF. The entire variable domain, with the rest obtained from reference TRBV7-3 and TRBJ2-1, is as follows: GAGVSQTPSNKVTEKGKYVELRCDPISGHTALYWYRQSLGQGPEFLIYFQGTGAADDSGLPNDRFFAVRPEGSVSTLKIQRTERGDSAVYLCASSLTSGSRNEQFFGPGTRLTVL.

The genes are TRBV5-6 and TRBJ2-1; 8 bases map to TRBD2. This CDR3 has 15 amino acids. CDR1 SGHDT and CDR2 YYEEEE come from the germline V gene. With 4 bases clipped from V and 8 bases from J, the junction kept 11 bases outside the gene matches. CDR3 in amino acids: CASSPLMAGGYEQFF. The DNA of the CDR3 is TGTGCCAGCAGCCCCCTTATGGCGGGAGGCTATGAGCAGTTCTTC.

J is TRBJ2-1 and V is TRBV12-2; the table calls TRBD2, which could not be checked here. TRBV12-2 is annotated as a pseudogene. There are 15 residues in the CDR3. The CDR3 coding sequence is TGTGCAAGTCGTAATAGCGGGACCGATTACAATGAGCAGTTCTTC. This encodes CASRNSGTDYNEQFF.

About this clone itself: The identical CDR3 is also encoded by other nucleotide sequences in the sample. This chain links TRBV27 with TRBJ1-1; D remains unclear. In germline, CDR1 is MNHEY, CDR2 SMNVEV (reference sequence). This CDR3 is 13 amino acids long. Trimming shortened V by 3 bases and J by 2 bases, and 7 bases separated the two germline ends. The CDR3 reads CASSFSGNTEAFF. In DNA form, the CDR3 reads TGTGCCAGCAGTTTCTCGGGTAACACTGAAGCTTTCTTT.

The CDR3 sequence: CASTVGGSTYNEQFF. The CDR3 region has the DNA TGTGCCAGCACGGTCGGCGGATCGACCTACAATGAGCAGTTCTTC. This chain uses TRBV7-9 with TRBJ2-1; D unclear. Trimming cost V 7 bases and J 2 bases, with 15 bases left between them. This CDR3 spans 15 amino acids. Germline V lookup: CDR1 SEHNR, CDR2 FQNEAQ (reference sequence).

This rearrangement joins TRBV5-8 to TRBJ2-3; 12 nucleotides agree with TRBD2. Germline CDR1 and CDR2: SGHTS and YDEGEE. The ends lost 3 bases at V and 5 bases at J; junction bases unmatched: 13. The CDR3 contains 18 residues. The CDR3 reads CASSSAGLAGGLEDTQYF. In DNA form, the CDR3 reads TGTGCCAGCAGCTCGGCGGGCCTAGCGGGAGGGCTGGAAGATACGCAGTATTTT.

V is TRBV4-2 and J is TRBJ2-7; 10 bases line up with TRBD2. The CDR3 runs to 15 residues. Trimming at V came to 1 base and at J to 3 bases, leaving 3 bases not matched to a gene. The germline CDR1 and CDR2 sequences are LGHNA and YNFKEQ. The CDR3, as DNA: TGTGCCAGCAGCCAAGGACTAGCGGGCGTCTACGAGCAGTACTTC. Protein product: CASSQGLAGVYEQYF.

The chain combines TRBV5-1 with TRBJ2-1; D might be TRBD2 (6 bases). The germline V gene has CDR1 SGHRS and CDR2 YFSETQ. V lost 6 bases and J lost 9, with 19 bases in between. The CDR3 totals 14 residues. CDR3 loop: CASTPGDSSSEQFF. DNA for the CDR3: TGCGCCAGCACACCGGGGGATTCTTCTTCTGAGCAGTTCTTC.

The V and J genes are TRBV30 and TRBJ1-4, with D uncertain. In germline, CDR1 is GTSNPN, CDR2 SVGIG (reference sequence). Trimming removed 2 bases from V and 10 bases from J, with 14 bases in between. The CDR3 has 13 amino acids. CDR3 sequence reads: CAWSPRARGKLFF. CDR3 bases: TGTGCCTGGAGTCCCCGGGCTCGGGGAAAACTGTTTTTT.

The CDR3: CASSQEPGLAGEVQFF. The CDR3 bases are TGCGCCAGCAGCCAAGAACCAGGACTAGCGGGAGAGGTGCAGTTCTTC. The chain joins TRBV4-3 to TRBJ2-1, with 13 bases fitting TRBD2. CDR3 size: 16 residues. The V gene end was trimmed by 0 bases and the J gene end by 12 bases; junction bases not matched to a gene: 8. The germline gives CDR1 LGHNA, CDR2 YSLEER.

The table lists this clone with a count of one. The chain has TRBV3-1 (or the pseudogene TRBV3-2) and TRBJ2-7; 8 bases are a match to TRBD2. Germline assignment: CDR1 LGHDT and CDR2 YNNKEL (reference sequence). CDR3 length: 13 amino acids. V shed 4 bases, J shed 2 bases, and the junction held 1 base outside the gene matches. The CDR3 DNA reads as TGTGCCAGCAGCCCGGGAGGGCCCTACGAGCAGTACTTC. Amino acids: CASSPGGPYEQYF.

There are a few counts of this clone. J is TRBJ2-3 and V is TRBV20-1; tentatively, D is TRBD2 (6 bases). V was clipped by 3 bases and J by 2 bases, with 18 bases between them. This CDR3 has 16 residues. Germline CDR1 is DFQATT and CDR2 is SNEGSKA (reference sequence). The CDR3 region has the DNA TGCAGTGCTAGTTCGGAGGGGTGGGGAAACACAGATACGCAGTATTTT. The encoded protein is CSASSEGWGNTDTQYF.

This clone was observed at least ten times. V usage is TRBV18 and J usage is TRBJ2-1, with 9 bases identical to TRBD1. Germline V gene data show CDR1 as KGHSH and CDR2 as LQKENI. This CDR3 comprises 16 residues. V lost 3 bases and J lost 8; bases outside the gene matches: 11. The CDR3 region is CASSPEGTGLGHEQFF. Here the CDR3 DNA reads TGTGCCAGCTCACCGGAAGGGACAGGGTTGGGTCATGAGCAGTTCTTC.